The present T cell receptor (beta chain) was sequenced within a study of shared clonotypes between healthy human individuals. Selected positively for CCR7 and CD45RO-negative, naive CD8 cells excluded terminally differentiated effector memory CD45RA+ cells. TCRdb's copy holds only in-frame clones and misses some; the assay was immunoSEQ multiplex PCR. The profile shows around 600,000 clones, around 95% of them singletons. This TCR was recovered from a woman in her 30s in good health. The material sequenced was naive CD8+ T cells sorted from blood.

CDR3 bases: TGTGCCAGCAGTCCCGCGGGACTAGCGGGAGGGCCATCTTACGAGCAGTACTTC. It codes for CASSPAGLAGGPSYEQYF. This rearrangement joins TRBV27 to TRBJ2-7; TRBD2 agrees at 16 bases. V shed 5 bases and J 4 bases; nucleotides not matched to a gene: 11. The germline V gene has CDR1 MNHEY and CDR2 SMNVEV (reference sequence). The CDR3 consists of 18 residues.